This entry concerns a single T cell receptor (beta chain). The target of this receptor is not known. Per-base quality was not reported, and no clone a single base away is much larger than it. This record comes from a study of T cells in Graves' hyperthyroidism and ophthalmopathy (dated by TCRdb to between 2018 and 2020). Describing the broader study: To identify distinguishing TCR V-J signatures, a discovery cohort of 90 to 100 patients was used, comprising 43 with Graves' ophthalmopathy and under 60 with stable Graves' hyperthyroidism. An independent validation cohort of about 20 hyperthyroidism patients and about 16 patients who later progressed to ophthalmopathy tested prospective prediction of ophthalmopathy. The 90 to 100 discovery patients were randomly divided into training and test sets at a 7:3 ratio. In addition, the study compared T-cell repertoires in thyroid tissue and in blood from about 6 Graves' hyperthyroidism patients. After sampling, hyperthyroidism patients received methimazole starting at 30 mg daily, and ophthalmopathy patients received high-dose intravenous methylprednisolone. According to the paper, TCR Vbeta CDR3 sequencing was carried out on more than 120 peripheral blood samples, which came from some 41 ophthalmopathy, under 85 hyperthyroidism and approximately 17 progressor patients. On the study overall, not on this receptor specifically: Most expanded thyroid clonotypes (frequency above 0.001) were also found in blood, which suggests that blood repertoires may mirror thyroid immune responses. During validation, the model predicted progression to ophthalmopathy a median of roughly six months ahead of onset, with around 71% sensitivity and about 75% specificity. Ophthalmopathy was separated from stable hyperthyroidism by a 13 V-J signature model, with around 90% sensitivity and 81% to 82% specificity obtained in cross-validation and 80%/75% obtained in testing. No statistical method was used to fix the sample size in advance, and group allocation was not hidden from the investigators.

The TCR beta CDR3 regions were amplified from the RNA transcripts. For the first round of RT-PCR on the TCR CDR3, the HTBI primer set was used together with the Qiagen OneStep RT-PCR kit. Libraries were constructed in a second round of multiplex PCR, after which size selection and purification were carried out. Paired-end sequencing of the libraries was performed with 100 bp reads on an Illumina HiSeq2000. As for the original processing: SOAPnuke was used to process the raw data, removing reads that contained adapters or uncalled bases, had a mean Phred below 15, or lacked an exact match to the constant primer or identifier. High-quality paired reads were merged using COPE v1.2.5, and each unique nucleotide sequence was defined as a clonotype. Clonotypes were aligned to IMGT TRBV, TRBD and TRBJ reference segments using MiTCR v1.1. Only V-J combinations with frequency above 0.0001, covering 99.2% of repertoires, were analysed. A TCS score was defined as the ratio of F50 (clonal expansion) to E x V (chaos), with BLOSUM62-based TCRdist applied between CDR3 peptides within each V-J. Welch's t-statistics and random forest reduced around 510 V-J features to roughly 13, which were used in a naive Bayes classifier (R e1071). TCRdb took the public reads, trimmed them with fastp at Q25, ran MiXCR for clone calling and kept in-frame beta chains. Each entry merges the rows of one CDR3 protein and shows their most common DNA and genes. These V and J calls rely on TCRdb rather than the paper's analysis. The table for this sample lists 560,000 or so distinct CDR3 sequences; about 43% of them were counted only once. The ten largest clones take up roughly 8.2% of the sample.

A patient counted as having stable Graves' hyperthyroidism if no progression to ophthalmopathy occurred over 18 months of follow-up. Hyperthyroidism patients were newly diagnosed, had a disease duration of under 2 months, and were aged 18 to 65 years. Any patient with an uncontrolled infection, another autoimmune disease, pregnancy or lactation was excluded. Diagnoses were based on clinical symptoms, serum thyroxine and TRAb, thyroid ultrasound and orbital computed tomography. Total RNA was extracted with Trizol reagent, and quality was checked on an Agilent 2100 Bioanalyzer. The TCR sequence derives from a woman younger than 35 with Graves' hyperthyroidism. Donor details come from another sample of the same person, matched by shared clones. The sample taken for sequencing was peripheral blood or thyroid tissue (not recorded which).

Here the CDR3 is given as CASRGLNEKLFF. DNA sequence: TGTGCCAGCAGGGGCCTTAATGAAAAACTGTTTTTT. This chain joins TRBV2 to TRBJ1-4, with the D gene not clear enough to name. The V and J ends are trimmed by 6 bases and 4 bases, leaving 6 bases between them. The germline V gene specifies SNHLY as CDR1 and FYNNEI as CDR2. Including the terminal cysteine and phenylalanine, the CDR3 comprises 12 residues. The sequence is cut down to CDR3 DNA, 36 bases in frame from base 1. Where the CDR3 stops, the reference TRBV2 and TRBJ1-4 genes take over; the full variable domain is EPEVTQTPSHQVTQMGQEVILRCVPISNHLYFYWYRQILGQKVEFLVSFYNNEISEKSEIFDDQFSVERPDGSNFTLKIRSTKLEDSAMYFCASRGLNEKLFFGSGTQLSVL.